Presented here are 21 T cell receptor beta chains from one specimen sequenced in a study of OX40 agonist ivuxolimab in advanced cancers. The data were produced by immunoSEQ multiplex PCR, yet TCRdb's version contains in-frame clones alone and is incomplete. The sample yields 40,000 or so clones, approximately 85% seen once. Source: CD4+ or CD8+ T cells sorted from blood, taken in a trial of the OX40 agonist ivuxolimab. All receptors come from an adult with an advanced solid tumor such as melanoma, head and neck, liver or kidney cancer.

The J gene is TRBJ1-1, the V gene TRBV7-9, with a possible D match to TRBD1 (5 bases). The CDR3 loop spans 14 amino acids. In germline, CDR1 is SEHNR, CDR2 FQNEAQ (reference sequence). V shed 5 bases and J shed 3 bases, with 13 bases lying between them. Written as DNA, the CDR3 is TGTGCCAGCAGCCGCCGGACAACCTACACTGAAGCTTTCTTT. As protein: CASSRRTTYTEAFF.

This chain links TRBV4-1 with TRBJ1-5, with 10 nucleotides matching TRBD1. The V gene end was trimmed by 0 bases and the J gene end by 4 bases; junction bases not matched to a gene: 3. The CDR3 contains 16 residues. The V gene's germline CDR1 is MGHRA and CDR2 YSYEKL. The DNA of the CDR3 is TGCGCCAGCAGCCAAGATAAGGGACAGGGGAATCAGCCCCAGCATTTT. Translating it yields CASSQDKGQGNQPQHF.

The V call is TRBV7-6, the J call TRBJ1-6; D is undetermined. V gave up 3 bases and J gave up 0 bases, with 6 bases separating them. The germline CDR1 and CDR2 sequences are SGHVS and FNYEAQ. This CDR3 has 15 amino acids. The DNA for the CDR3 is TGTGCCAGCAGCTTGGGGAGCTCCTATAATTCACCCCTCCACTTT. This encodes CASSLGSSYNSPLHF.

This clone was seen a few times. The chain is built from TRBV2 and TRBJ1-6; D is unresolved. The CDR3 totals 16 residues. From germline, CDR1 is SNHLY and CDR2 FYNNEI. The V gene lost 3 bases and the J gene lost 0 bases, with 9 bases spanning the gap. The chain's CDR3 is CASSDLISSYNSPLHF. CDR3 bases: TGTGCCAGCAGTGACCTTATAAGCTCCTATAATTCACCCCTCCACTTT.

V gene TRBV19 combines with J gene TRBJ2-5; weak D call: TRBD1 (5 bases). CDR3 length: 16 amino acids. Germline V gene lookup returns CDR1 LNHDA and CDR2 SQIVND (reference sequence). With 4 bases removed from V and 3 bases from J, the gap between germline ends came to 18 bases. CDR3 sequence (DNA): TGTGCCAGTAGTACAGGGTTTTCTTCCCCCGAAGAGACCCAGTACTTC. Protein: CASSTGFSSPEETQYF.

V and J are TRBV9 and TRBJ1-2, with D uncertain. Deletions cut 4 bases from V and 7 bases from J, with 23 bases between. CDR3 length: 16 amino acids. Germline lookup yields CDR1 SGDLS and CDR2 YYNGEE. The CDR3 loop is CASSPLEEMGRGGYTF. As DNA, the CDR3 is TGTGCCAGCAGCCCCCTTGAAGAAATGGGGAGAGGTGGCTACACCTTC.

The chain employs TRBV29-1 and TRBJ1-1, with a weak D call TRBD1 (5 bases). This CDR3 comprises 16 residues. CDR1 SQVTM and CDR2 ANQGSEA come from the germline V gene. V lost 0 bases to trimming and J lost 7 bases, with 21 bases between them. CDR3 sequence: CSVEDGGVRGRREAFF. DNA of the CDR3: TGCAGCGTTGAAGATGGAGGGGTTCGAGGTAGACGTGAAGCTTTCTTT.

This clone was picked up one time. The gene calls are TRBV19 and TRBJ2-7; D is unclear. Germline CDR1 is LNHDA and CDR2 is SQIVND (reference sequence). The CDR3 covers 12 residues. The V end lost 5 bases, the J end lost 6 bases, and 11 bases lay between the germline ends. In DNA, the CDR3 is TGTGCCAGTAGTGCCCCTGGTGGCGAGCAGTACGTC. Protein product: CASSAPGGEQYV.

The chain uses TRBV4-1 and TRBJ2-7, with D unresolved. Germline V gives CDR1 MGHRA, CDR2 YSYEKL. This CDR3 is built from 17 residues. The V end lost 1 base, the J end lost 3 bases, and 19 bases lay between the germline ends. DNA of the CDR3: TGCGCCAGCAGCCAAGCACTGTTGTCCGGGCTAAGCTACGAGCAGTACTTC. Its protein is CASSQALLSGLSYEQYF.

The rearrangement links TRBV5-1 to TRBJ2-1, with D tentatively TRBD1 (5 bases). The CDR3 is made up of 15 amino acids. CDR1 is SGHRS, CDR2 YFSETQ, per germline. Trimming shortened V by 0 bases and J by 8 bases, and 15 bases separated the two germline ends. The CDR3 sequence is CASSLESPGWDEQFF. DNA of the CDR3: TGCGCCAGCAGCTTGGAATCCCCAGGGTGGGATGAGCAGTTCTTC.

The genes are TRBV19 and TRBJ2-1; D possibly corresponds to TRBD2 (6 bases). The CDR3 loop spans 14 amino acids. V dropped 3 bases and J dropped 3 bases, with 9 bases sitting between them. CDR1 and CDR2 (germline): LNHDA, SQIVND (reference sequence). The CDR3 is CASSIGSGYNEQFF. The CDR3 bases are TGTGCCAGTAGTATCGGTAGCGGCTACAATGAGCAGTTCTTC.

The chain links TRBV7-2 to TRBJ2-1, with D possibly being TRBD1 or TRBD2 (6 bases each). CDR1 is SGHTA and CDR2 is FQGNSA in the germline V gene. The CDR3 sequence is 16 residues long. The V gene lost 1 base and the J gene lost 0 bases, with 10 bases spanning the gap. This chain's CDR3 is CASSLGRGASYNEQFF. CDR3 DNA sequence: TGTGCCAGCAGCTTAGGGAGGGGGGCCTCCTACAATGAGCAGTTCTTC.

J is TRBJ2-7 and V is TRBV21-1. TRBV21-1 is termed a pseudogene. The CDR3 runs to 11 residues. This CDR3 reads CASSKVGEQYV. The CDR3 region has the DNA TGTGCCAGCAGCAAAGTAGGCGAGCAGTACGTC.

The chain uses TRBV19 and TRBJ1-5; D not certain. The V and J ends lost 1 base and 0 bases respectively, with 7 bases between them. This CDR3 has 15 amino acids. Germline CDR1 reads LNHDA; CDR2 reads SQIVND (reference sequence). CDR3 nucleotides: TGTGCCAGTAGTATAGCGGGGTATAGCAATCAGCCCCAGCATTTT. It is translated as CASSIAGYSNQPQHF.

The chain uses TRBV18 and TRBJ2-7; no clear D gene. From germline, CDR1 is KGHSH and CDR2 LQKENI. The CDR3 totals 13 residues. V gave up 2 bases and J gave up 1 base, with 6 bases separating them. The CDR3 here is CASSPSESYEQYV. Written as DNA, the CDR3 is TGTGCCAGCTCACCAAGCGAGTCCTACGAGCAGTACGTC.

The chain links TRBV27 to TRBJ2-7, with D perhaps matching TRBD1 or TRBD2 (5 bases each). Germline CDR1 MNHEY, CDR2 SMNVEV (reference sequence). The CDR3 spans 14 residues. Between the trimmed V and J ends, which lost 0 bases and 5 bases, there was a span of 11 bases. CDR3 in DNA: TGTGCCAGCAGTTTATCCTCCGGGGCCCACGAGCAGTACTTC. Amino acid sequence: CASSLSSGAHEQYF.

V is TRBV27 and J is TRBJ2-3; 10 bases line up with TRBD1. The junction had 9 bases not matched to a gene; V was cut back by 2 bases and J by 4 bases. Germline V gene lookup returns CDR1 MNHEY and CDR2 SMNVEV (reference sequence). The length of the CDR3 is 17 residues. The CDR3 DNA sequence: TGTGCCAGCAGTTTACTCCCTGGACAGGGGGAAGCAGATACGCAGTATTTT. This sequence encodes CASSLLPGQGEADTQYF.

The genes are TRBV13 and TRBJ1-1; 7 positions match TRBD1. The V gene end was trimmed by 3 bases and the J gene end by 7 bases; junction bases not matched to a gene: 5. The CDR3 loop spans 13 amino acids. Germline V gene lookup returns CDR1 PRHDT and CDR2 FYEKMQ (reference sequence). In DNA form, the CDR3 reads TGTGCCAGCAGCTTGGGCAGGGGGGATGAAGCTTTCTTT. It specifies CASSLGRGDEAFF.

The chain is built from TRBV4-1 and TRBJ1-1, with TRBD1 as a possible D gene (5 bases). Germline lookup yields CDR1 MGHRA and CDR2 YSYEKL. V lost 4 bases and J lost 2, with 17 bases in between. The CDR3 extends over 16 amino acids. The CDR3 bases are TGCGCCAGCAGCCTCACTCAGGGCACCATAAACACTGAAGCTTTCTTT. Protein: CASSLTQGTINTEAFF.

This rearrangement joins TRBV28 to TRBJ1-1, with 9 bases fitting TRBD1. Per germline, CDR1 MDHEN and CDR2 SYDVKM. The CDR3 runs to 13 residues. The ends lost 7 bases at V and 5 bases at J; junction bases unmatched: 5. The CDR3 reads CASKDRGGTEAFF. The CDR3 coding sequence is TGTGCCAGCAAGGACAGGGGAGGGACTGAAGCTTTCTTT.

This rearrangement joins TRBV7-2 to TRBJ2-7, with D perhaps given as TRBD1 or TRBD2 (5 bases each). V was pared by 1 base and J by 3 bases, with 10 bases between. Germline-derived CDR1 and CDR2 are SGHTA and FQGNSA. The CDR3 runs 14 residues. For the CDR3, the DNA is TGTGCCAGCAGCTTAGGGGGGAAAGGCTACGAGCAGTACGTC. Amino acids: CASSLGGKGYEQYV.